This paragraph covers one T cell receptor (beta chain) sequence. The method was immunoSEQ multiplex PCR; TCRdb's version includes in-frame clones alone and lacks a portion of them. The table includes 55,000 to 70,000 clones, roughly four fifths detected once. This sample was taken from a study of OX40 agonist ivuxolimab in advanced cancers. Across the study: The treatment was a fully human IgG2 OX40 agonist, ivuxolimab. The study gave patients intravenous ivuxolimab at 0.01 to 10 mg/kg every 2 weeks.

The TCR originated in an adult with an advanced solid tumor such as melanoma, head and neck, liver or kidney cancer. Sequencing used CD4+ or CD8+ T cells sorted from blood, obtained in a trial of the OX40 agonist ivuxolimab.

The CDR3 DNA follows: TGTGCCAGCAGCGGCGGGCCCATCGGGGAGCTGTTTTTT. Protein: CASSGGPIGELFF. V is TRBV11-3 and J is TRBJ2-2; D is possibly TRBD2 (5 bases). The CDR3 is made up of 13 amino acids. The germline V and J ends were trimmed by 5 bases and 7 bases, with 11 bases remaining between them. Germline V gene data show CDR1 as SGHNT and CDR2 as YENEEA.